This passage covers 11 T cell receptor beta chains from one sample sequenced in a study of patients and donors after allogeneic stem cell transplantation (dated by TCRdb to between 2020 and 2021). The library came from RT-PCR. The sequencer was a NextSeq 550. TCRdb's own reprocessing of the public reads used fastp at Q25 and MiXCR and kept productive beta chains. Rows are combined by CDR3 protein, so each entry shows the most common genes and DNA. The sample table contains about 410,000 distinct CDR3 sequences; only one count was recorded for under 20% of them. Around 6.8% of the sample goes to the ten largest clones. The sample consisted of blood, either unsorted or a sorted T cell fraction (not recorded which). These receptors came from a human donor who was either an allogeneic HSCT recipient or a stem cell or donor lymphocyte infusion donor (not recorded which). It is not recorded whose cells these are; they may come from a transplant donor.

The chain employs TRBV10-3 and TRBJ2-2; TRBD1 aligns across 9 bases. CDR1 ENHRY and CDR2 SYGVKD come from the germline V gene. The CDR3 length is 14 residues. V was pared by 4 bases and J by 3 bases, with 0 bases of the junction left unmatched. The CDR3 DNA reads TGTGCCATCAGTGGGGACAGGGACACCGGGGAGCTGTTTTTT. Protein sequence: CAISGDRDTGELFF.

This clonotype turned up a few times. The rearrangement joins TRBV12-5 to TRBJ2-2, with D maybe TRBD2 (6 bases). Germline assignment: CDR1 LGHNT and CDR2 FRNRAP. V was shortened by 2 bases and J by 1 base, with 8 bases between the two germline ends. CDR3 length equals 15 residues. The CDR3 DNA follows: TGTGCTAGTGGTTTGTCGGGGGAGAACACCGGGGAGCTGTTTTTT. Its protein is CASGLSGENTGELFF.

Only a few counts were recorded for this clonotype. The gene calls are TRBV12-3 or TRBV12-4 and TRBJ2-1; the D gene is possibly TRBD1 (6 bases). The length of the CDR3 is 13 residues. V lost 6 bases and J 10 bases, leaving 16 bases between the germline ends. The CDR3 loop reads CASRPGALREQFF. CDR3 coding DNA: TGTGCCAGCAGACCAGGGGCCTTGCGGGAGCAGTTCTTC.

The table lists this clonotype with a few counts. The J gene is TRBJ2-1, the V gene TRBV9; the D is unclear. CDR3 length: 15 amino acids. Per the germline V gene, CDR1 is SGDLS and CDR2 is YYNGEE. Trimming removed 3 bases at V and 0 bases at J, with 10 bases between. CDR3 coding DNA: TGTGCCAGCAGCGCTTACTCGAGCTCCTACAATGAGCAGTTCTTC. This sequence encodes CASSAYSSSYNEQFF.

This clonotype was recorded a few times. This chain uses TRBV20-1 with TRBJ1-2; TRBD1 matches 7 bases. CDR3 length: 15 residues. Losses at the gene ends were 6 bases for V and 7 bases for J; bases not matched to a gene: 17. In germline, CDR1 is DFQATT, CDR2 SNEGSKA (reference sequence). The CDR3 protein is CSAKRDSLSPGGYTF. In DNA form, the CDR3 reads TGCAGTGCCAAGAGGGACAGCCTTTCTCCCGGTGGCTACACCTTC.

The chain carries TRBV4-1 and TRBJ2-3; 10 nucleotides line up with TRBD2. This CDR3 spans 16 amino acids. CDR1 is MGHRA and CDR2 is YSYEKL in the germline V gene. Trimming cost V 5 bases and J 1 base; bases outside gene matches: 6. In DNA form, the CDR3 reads TGCGCCAGCAGCTCCGAAGCGGGGGGGCGCACAGATACGCAGTATTTT. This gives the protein CASSSEAGGRTDTQYF.

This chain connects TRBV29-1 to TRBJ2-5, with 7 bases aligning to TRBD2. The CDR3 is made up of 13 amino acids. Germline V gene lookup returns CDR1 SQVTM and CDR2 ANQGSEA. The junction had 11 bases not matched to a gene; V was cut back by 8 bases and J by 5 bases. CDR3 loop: CSFWGWGGETQYF. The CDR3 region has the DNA TGCAGCTTTTGGGGGTGGGGAGGGGAGACCCAGTACTTC.

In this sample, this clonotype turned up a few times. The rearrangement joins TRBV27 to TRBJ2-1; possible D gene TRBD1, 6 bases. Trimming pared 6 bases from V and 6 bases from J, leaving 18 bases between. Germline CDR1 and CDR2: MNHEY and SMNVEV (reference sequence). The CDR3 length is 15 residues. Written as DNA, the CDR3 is TGTGCCAGCAGATATGGTTTGGGCAGGGGCAATGAGCAGTTCTTC. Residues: CASRYGLGRGNEQFF.

The CDR3 sequence is CSARVLLAGVSDTQYF. The CDR3 coding sequence is TGCAGTGCTAGAGTCTTACTAGCGGGAGTAAGTGATACGCAGTATTTT. J is TRBJ2-3 and V is TRBV20-1; 11 positions match TRBD2. CDR1 is DFQATT, CDR2 SNEGSKA, per germline (reference sequence). The CDR3 has 16 residues. Trimming cost V 1 base and J 6 bases; bases outside gene matches: 9.

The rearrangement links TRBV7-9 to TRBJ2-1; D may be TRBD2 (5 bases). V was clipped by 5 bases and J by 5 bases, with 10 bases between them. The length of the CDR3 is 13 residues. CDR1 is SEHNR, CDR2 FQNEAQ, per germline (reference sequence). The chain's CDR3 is CASSHTRHNEQFF. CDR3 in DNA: TGTGCCAGCAGCCATACTAGGCACAATGAGCAGTTCTTC. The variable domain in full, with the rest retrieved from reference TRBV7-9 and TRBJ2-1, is DTGVSQNPRHKITKRGQNVTFRCDPISEHNRLYWYRQTLGQGPEFLTYFQNEAQLEKSRLLSDRFSAERPKGSFSTLEIQRTEQGDSAMYLCASSHTRHNEQFFGPGTRLTVL.

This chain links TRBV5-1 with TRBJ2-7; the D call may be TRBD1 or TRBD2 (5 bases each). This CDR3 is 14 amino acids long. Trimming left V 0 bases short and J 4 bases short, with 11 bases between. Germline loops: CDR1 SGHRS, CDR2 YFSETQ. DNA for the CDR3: TGCGCCAGCAGCTTGGTCGGGGACGGGTACGAGCAGTACTTC. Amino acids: CASSLVGDGYEQYF.